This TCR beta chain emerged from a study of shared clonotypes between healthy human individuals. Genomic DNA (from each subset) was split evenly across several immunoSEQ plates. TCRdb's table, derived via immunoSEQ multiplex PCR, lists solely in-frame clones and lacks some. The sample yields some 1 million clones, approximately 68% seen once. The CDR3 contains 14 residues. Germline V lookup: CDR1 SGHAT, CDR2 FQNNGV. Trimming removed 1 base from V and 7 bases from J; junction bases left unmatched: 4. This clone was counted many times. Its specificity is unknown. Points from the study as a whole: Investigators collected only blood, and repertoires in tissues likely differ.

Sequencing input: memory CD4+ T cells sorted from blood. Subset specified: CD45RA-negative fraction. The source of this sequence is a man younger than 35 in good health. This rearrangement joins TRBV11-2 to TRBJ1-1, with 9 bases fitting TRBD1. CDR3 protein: CASSLGRTGDEAFF. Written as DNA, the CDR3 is TGTGCCAGCAGCTTAGGGCGGACAGGGGATGAAGCTTTCTTT. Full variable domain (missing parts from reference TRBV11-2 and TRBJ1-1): EAGVAQSPRYKIIEKRQSVAFWCNPISGHATLYWYQQILGQGPKLLIQFQNNGVVDDSQLPKDRFSAERLKGVDSTLKIQPAKLEDSAVYLCASSLGRTGDEAFFGQGTRLTVV.